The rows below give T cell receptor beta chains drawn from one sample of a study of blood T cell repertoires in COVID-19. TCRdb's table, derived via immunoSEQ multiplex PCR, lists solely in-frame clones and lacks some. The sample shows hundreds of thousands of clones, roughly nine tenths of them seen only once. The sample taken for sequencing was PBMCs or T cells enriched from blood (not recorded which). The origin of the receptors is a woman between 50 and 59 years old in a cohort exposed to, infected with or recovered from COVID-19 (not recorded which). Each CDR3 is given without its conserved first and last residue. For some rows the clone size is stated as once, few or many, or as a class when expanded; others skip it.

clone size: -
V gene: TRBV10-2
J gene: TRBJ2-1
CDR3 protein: ASSGGGLVPSDEQF

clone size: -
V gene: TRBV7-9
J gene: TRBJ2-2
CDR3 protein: ASSPSGTGGTGELF

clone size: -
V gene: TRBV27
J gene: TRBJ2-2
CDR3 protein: ASTVIPNTGELF

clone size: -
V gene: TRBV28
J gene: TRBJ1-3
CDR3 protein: ASSLPTGSGNTIY

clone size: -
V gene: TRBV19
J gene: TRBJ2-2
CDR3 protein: ASSIDRRSGLALIGELF

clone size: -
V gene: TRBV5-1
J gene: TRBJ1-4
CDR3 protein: ASSFQGARGEKLF

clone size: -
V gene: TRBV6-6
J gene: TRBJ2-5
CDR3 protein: ASSSPGGAETQY

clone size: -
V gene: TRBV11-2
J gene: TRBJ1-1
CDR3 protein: ASSYLSATEAF

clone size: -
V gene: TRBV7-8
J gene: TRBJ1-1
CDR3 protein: ASSLYGTDNTEAF

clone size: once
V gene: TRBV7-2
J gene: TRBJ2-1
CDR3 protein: ASRSGGGVYNEQF

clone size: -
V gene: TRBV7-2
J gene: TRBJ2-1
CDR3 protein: ASSPPNRGNEQF

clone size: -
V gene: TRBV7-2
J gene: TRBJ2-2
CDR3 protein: ASSRVRDTGELF

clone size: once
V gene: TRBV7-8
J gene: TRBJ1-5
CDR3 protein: ASSLDRGLDNQPQH

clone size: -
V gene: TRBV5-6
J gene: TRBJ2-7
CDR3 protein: ASSLVAGGLYEQY

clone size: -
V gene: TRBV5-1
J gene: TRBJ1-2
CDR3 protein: ASSHGGDSGYT

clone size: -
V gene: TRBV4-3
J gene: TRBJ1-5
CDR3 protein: ASSQDGQTSNQPQH

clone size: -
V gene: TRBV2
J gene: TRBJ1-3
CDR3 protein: ASRLSSDNTIY

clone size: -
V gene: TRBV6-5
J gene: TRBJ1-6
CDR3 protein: ASSYSRLSYNSPLH

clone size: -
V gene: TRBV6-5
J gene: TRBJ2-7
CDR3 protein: ASSPPGQGAYEQY

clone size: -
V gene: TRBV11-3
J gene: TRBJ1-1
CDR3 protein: ASSSSDSTEAF

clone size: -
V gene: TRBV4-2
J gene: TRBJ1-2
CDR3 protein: ASSQDREFGRGYT

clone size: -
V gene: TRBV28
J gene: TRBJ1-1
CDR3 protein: ASSFSDRDTEAF

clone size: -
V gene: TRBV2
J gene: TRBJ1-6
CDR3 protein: ASSEAGTSYNSPLH

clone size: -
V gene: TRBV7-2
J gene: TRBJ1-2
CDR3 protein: ASSWRRGAEGYT

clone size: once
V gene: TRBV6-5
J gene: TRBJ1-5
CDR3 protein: ASSREQGAGQPQH

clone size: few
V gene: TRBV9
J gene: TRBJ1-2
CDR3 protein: ASSPGTGGAAVYGYT

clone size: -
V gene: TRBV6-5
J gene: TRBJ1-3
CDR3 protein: ATDRGLSGNTIY

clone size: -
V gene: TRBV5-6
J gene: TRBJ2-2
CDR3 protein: ASSSISRGQDTGELF

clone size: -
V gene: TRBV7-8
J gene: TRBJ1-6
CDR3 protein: ASSPRTGEVNSPLH

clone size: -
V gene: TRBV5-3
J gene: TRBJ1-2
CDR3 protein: ARSFSGGPANYGYT

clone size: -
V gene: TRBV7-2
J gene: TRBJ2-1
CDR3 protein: ASSLQGARNEQF

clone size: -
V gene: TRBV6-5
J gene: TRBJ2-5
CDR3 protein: ASSFTSGGETQY

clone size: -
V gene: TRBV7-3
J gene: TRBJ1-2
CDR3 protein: ASSPGGNSGYT

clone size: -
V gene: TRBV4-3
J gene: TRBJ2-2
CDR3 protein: ASSQGGRGTGELF

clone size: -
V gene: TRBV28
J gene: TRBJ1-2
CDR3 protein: ASSLGRGNYGYT

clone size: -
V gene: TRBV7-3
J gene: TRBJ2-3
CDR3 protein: ASSLNPAADTQY

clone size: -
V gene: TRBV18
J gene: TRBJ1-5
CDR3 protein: ASSPVTANQPQH